This paragraph reports one T cell receptor (beta chain). In terms of age and location, participants ranged from roughly 18 to 95 years and lived in about two dozen US areas. Measured with immunoSEQ multiplex PCR; TCRdb has only the in-frame clones, and not every one. The sample lists 110,000 to 150,000 clones, roughly 80% occurring once. This sample was taken from a study of blood T cell repertoires in COVID-19. Between the trimmed V and J ends, which lost 3 bases and 8 bases, there was a span of 13 bases. CDR1 is MGHRA and CDR2 is YSYEKL in the germline V gene. The CDR3 sequence is 13 residues long. The sequence was obtained from a woman between 40 and 55 years old who had recovered from COVID-19. Sequencing was performed on PBMCs or T cells enriched from blood (not recorded which). This chain connects TRBV4-1 to TRBJ1-2; unclear D gene. The CDR3 sequence is CASSHIKGVGYTF. The CDR3, as DNA: TGCGCCAGCAGCCATATCAAGGGAGTGGGCTACACCTTC.